This record looks at one TCR beta chain sequence and its context. This CDR3 is built from 14 residues. The germline V gene has CDR1 SEHNR and CDR2 FQNEAQ (reference sequence). With 5 bases removed from V and 3 bases from J, the gap between germline ends came to 13 bases. The entry originates in a study of blood T cell repertoires in COVID-19. Background on the study: PBMCs, B-cell-depleted T cells, or T cells provided the cDNA or gDNA that made up the material.

This table comes from immunoSEQ multiplex PCR, and its TCRdb copy is limited to in-frame clones, with some not included. In the table there are some 240,000 clones, around 80% of which are singletons. This sequence originates from a young man with acute COVID-19. Sequencing input: PBMCs or T cells enriched from blood (not recorded which). The J gene is TRBJ1-2, the V gene TRBV7-9; D might be TRBD1 (5 bases). The CDR3 DNA reads TGTGCCAGCAGCGCACTCCAGGGTTACTATGGCTACACCTTC. This codes for CASSALQGYYGYTF.